The next 20 T cell receptor beta chains were all read from a single sample in a study of monozygotic twins with inflammatory bowel disease. From its re-call of the 5' RACE reads, TCRdb lists each CDR3 protein once, without DNA. The sample totals 200,000 to 250,000 distinct CDR3 sequences; its top ten clones hold approximately 1.5%. Sequenced input: blood. The source of these receptors is a human donor with ulcerative colitis or Crohn's disease, or a healthy co-twin of an affected twin (not recorded which).

The chain joins TRBV7-9 to TRBJ1-4; lacking DNA, the TRBD1 call made by TCRdb goes unchecked. The CDR3 has 15 amino acids. Germline assignment: CDR1 SEHNR and CDR2 FQNEAQ (reference sequence). Here the CDR3 reads CASSLAQGAVEKLFF. The variable domain in full, with the rest retrieved from reference TRBV7-9 and TRBJ1-4, is DTGVSQNPRHKITKRGQNVTFRCDPISEHNRLYWYRQTLGQGPEFLTYFQNEAQLEKSRLLSDRFSAERPKGSFSTLEIQRTEQGDSAMYLCASSLAQGAVEKLFFGSGTQLSVL.

V and J are TRBV27 and TRBJ1-1; the D call from TCRdb, TRBD1, cannot be confirmed without DNA. The CDR3 loop spans 14 amino acids. The germline V gene encodes CDR1 MNHEY and CDR2 SMNVEV (reference sequence). This CDR3 reads CASSPGTTIAEAFF.

This chain joins TRBV13 and TRBJ2-2; TCRdb's D call, TRBD2, is unchecked because there is no DNA. This CDR3 is 15 amino acids long. Germline assignment: CDR1 PRHDT and CDR2 FYEKMQ (reference sequence). The CDR3 protein is CASSPGRMRTGELFF.

The rearrangement joins TRBV9 to TRBJ1-1. The CDR3 sequence is 17 residues long. Germline V gene sequence: CDR1 SGDLS, CDR2 YYNGEE. The CDR3 region is CASSVVPGPFMNTEAFF.

This chain joins TRBV20-1 and TRBJ2-7; with no DNA, the TCRdb D assignment of TRBD1 cannot be verified. Germline-derived CDR1 and CDR2 are DFQATT and SNEGSKA (reference sequence). The CDR3 extends over 13 amino acids. The CDR3 spells CSARADRFGEQYF.

The chain carries TRBV20-1 and TRBJ1-1; the TCRdb call, TRBD1, lacks DNA for checking. CDR1 is DFQATT, CDR2 SNEGSKA, per germline (reference sequence). This CDR3 region has 15 residues. This chain's CDR3 is CSASGVGGADTEAFF.

The chain recombines TRBV5-1 with TRBJ2-2. Germline V gene lookup returns CDR1 SGHRS and CDR2 YFSETQ. The CDR3 is 15 residues long. The CDR3 here is CASSSKAMNTGELFF.

The V call is TRBV12-3 or TRBV12-4, the J call TRBJ1-5. There are 14 residues in the CDR3. The CDR3 loop is CASSFGLGGQPQHF.

The rearrangement uses TRBV5-1 and TRBJ1-6; checking the TCRdb D call of TRBD1 is not possible without DNA. This CDR3 is 15 amino acids long. Looked up from germline, CDR1 is SGHRS and CDR2 is YFSETQ. The CDR3 here is CASALVGTGSSPLHF.

The V call is TRBV18, the J call TRBJ1-4; TCRdb outputs TRBD1, but without DNA this stays unchecked. CDR3 length: 16 amino acids. Germline lookup yields CDR1 KGHSH and CDR2 LQKENI. The chain's CDR3 is CASSPDRISTNEKLFF.

The chain combines TRBV27 with TRBJ1-3. CDR3 length: 17 residues. Germline V gives CDR1 MNHEY, CDR2 SMNVEV (reference sequence). CDR3 in amino acids: CASSLSGRREAGNTIYF.

The V call is TRBV20-1, the J call TRBJ1-4. This CDR3 contains 15 residues. Germline CDR1 DFQATT, CDR2 SNEGSKA (reference sequence). The CDR3 loop reads CSAREEQATNEKLFF.

The J gene is TRBJ2-3, the V gene TRBV7-2; the D gene TCRdb calls, TRBD2, cannot be checked with no DNA. This CDR3 comprises 14 residues. Germline CDR1 reads SGHTA; CDR2 reads FQGNSA. CDR3: CASSLRRGGGTQYF. The complete variable domain, with remaining parts taken from reference TRBV7-2 and TRBJ2-3, reads GAGVSQSPSNKVTEKGKDVELRCDPISGHTALYWYRQSLGQGLEFLIYFQGNSAPDKSGLPSDRFSAERTGGSVSTLTIQRTQQEDSAVYLCASSLRRGGGTQYFGPGTRLTVL.

The J gene is TRBJ2-3, the V gene TRBV5-8; TCRdb gives TRBD2 as the D gene, but with no DNA this cannot be confirmed. Per the germline V gene, CDR1 is SGHTS and CDR2 is YDEGEE. The CDR3 is 13 residues long. CDR3 in amino acids: CASSRPLTDTQYF.

This sequence joins TRBV20-1 and TRBJ1-5. The V gene's germline CDR1 is DFQATT and CDR2 SNEGSKA (reference sequence). This CDR3 contains 15 residues. CDR3 region: CSARWGFDRNQPQHF.

This sequence joins TRBV7-9 and TRBJ2-3. Per the germline V gene, CDR1 is SEHNR and CDR2 is FQNEAQ (reference sequence). The CDR3 is 12 amino acids. The chain's CDR3 is CASSLTADTQYF.

The gene calls are TRBV5-1 and TRBJ2-7; TCRdb reports TRBD1, a call that lacks DNA to check it against. The CDR3 consists of 14 residues. Germline V lookup: CDR1 SGHRS, CDR2 YFSETQ. The CDR3 spells CASSPDRGRNEQYF.

J is TRBJ1-1 and V is TRBV2; TCRdb names TRBD1, which stays unverified in the absence of DNA. CDR1 SNHLY and CDR2 FYNNEI come from the germline V gene. The CDR3 totals 13 residues. The CDR3 spells CASSSQGNTEAFF. Combining the CDR3 with reference TRBV2 and TRBJ1-1 gives the whole variable domain EPEVTQTPSHQVTQMGQEVILRCVPISNHLYFYWYRQILGQKVEFLVSFYNNEISEKSEIFDDQFSVERPDGSNFTLKIRSTKLEDSAMYFCASSSQGNTEAFFGQGTRLTVV.

The chain uses TRBV6-1 and TRBJ2-3; TCRdb's D gene call, TRBD1, goes unchecked for lack of DNA. Germline V gene sequence: CDR1 MNHNS, CDR2 SASEGT. The CDR3 has 15 amino acids. The CDR3 sequence: CASSAGTGGVDTQYF.

J is TRBJ2-3 and V is TRBV3-1. This CDR3 region has 14 residues. The germline V gene encodes CDR1 LGHDT and CDR2 YNNKEL (reference sequence). This chain's CDR3 is CASSQDGYTDTQYF.